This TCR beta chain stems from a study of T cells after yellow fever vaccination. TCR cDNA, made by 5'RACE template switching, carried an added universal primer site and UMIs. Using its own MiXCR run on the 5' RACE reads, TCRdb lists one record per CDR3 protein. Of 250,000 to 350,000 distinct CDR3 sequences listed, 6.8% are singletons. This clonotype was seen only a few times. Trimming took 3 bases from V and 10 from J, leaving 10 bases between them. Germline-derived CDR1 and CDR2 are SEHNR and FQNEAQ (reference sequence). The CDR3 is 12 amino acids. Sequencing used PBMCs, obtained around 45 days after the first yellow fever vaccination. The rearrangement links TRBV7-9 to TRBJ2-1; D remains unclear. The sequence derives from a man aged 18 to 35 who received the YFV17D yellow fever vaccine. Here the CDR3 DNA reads TGTGCCAGCAGCTTCTCGGAAGGCGAGCAGTTCTTC. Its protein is CASSFSEGEQFF.